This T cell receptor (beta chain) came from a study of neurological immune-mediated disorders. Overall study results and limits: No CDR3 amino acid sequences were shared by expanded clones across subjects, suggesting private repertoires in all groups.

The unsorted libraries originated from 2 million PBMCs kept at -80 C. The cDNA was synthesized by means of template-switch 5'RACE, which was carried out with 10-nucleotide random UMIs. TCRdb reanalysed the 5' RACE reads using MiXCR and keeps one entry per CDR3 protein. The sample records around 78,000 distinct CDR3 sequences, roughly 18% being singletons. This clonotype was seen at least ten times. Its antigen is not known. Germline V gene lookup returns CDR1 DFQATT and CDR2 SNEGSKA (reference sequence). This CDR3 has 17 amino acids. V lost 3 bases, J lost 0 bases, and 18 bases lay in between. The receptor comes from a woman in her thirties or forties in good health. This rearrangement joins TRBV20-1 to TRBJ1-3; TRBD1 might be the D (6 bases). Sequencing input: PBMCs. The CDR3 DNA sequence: TGCAGTGCTAGCCCTTCCCGGGACAAGCCCTCTGGAAACACCATATATTTT. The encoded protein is CSASPSRDKPSGNTIYF.